One sample yielded the 29 T cell receptor beta chains listed below, sequenced in a study of blood T cell repertoires in COVID-19. Measured with immunoSEQ multiplex PCR; TCRdb has only the in-frame clones, and not every one. The sample yields some 120,000 clones, approximately 82% seen once. What was sequenced was peripheral blood. These receptors were taken from an elderly man with active or convalescent COVID-19.

The sample holds a few counts of this clone. The CDR3 coding sequence is TGTGCCAGCACCGGGACAGAGAACACCGGGGAGCTGTTTTTT. Residues: CASTGTENTGELFF. The gene calls are TRBV27 and TRBJ2-2, with 7 nucleotides matching TRBD1. Germline V gene sequence: CDR1 MNHEY, CDR2 SMNVEV (reference sequence). The CDR3 is 14 amino acids. J was trimmed by 1 base and V by 7 bases; bases with no gene match: 3.

The chain couples TRBV19 to TRBJ1-4; D unresolved. The CDR3 sequence is 13 residues long. Trimming left V 11 bases short and J 7 bases short, with 17 bases between. Germline loops: CDR1 LNHDA, CDR2 SQIVND (reference sequence). The CDR3 DNA sequence: TGTGCCGGGAGGACGCCCGGCAGTGAAAAACTGTTTTTT. Its translation is CAGRTPGSEKLFF.

The rearrangement joins TRBV5-4 to TRBJ2-1; 7 nucleotides agree with TRBD2. V lost 4 bases to trimming and J lost 0 bases; unmatched junction nucleotides: 7. This CDR3 is 16 amino acids long. Germline values: CDR1 SGHNT, CDR2 YYREEE (reference sequence). The CDR3 DNA reads as TGTGCCAGCAGCGCTGGGACGGGGGGCTCCTACAATGAGCAGTTCTTC. Its protein product is CASSAGTGGSYNEQFF.

This clone is a singleton in its sample. This chain links TRBV7-9 with TRBJ1-4; D remains unclear. The V end was cut by 1 base, the J end by 8 bases, with 11 bases between. Germline V CDR1 and CDR2: SEHNR, FQNEAQ (reference sequence). CDR3 length equals 14 residues. The CDR3 region has the DNA TGTGCCAGCAGCTTAGTTCGAGAGAGCGAAAAACTGTTTTTT. Translated: CASSLVRESEKLFF. Looking up the rest from reference TRBV7-9 and TRBJ1-4 gives the full variable domain: DTGVSQNPRHKITKRGQNVTFRCDPISEHNRLYWYRQTLGQGPEFLTYFQNEAQLEKSRLLSDRFSAERPKGSFSTLEIQRTEQGDSAMYLCASSLVRESEKLFFGSGTQLSVL.

This clone was detected only once. This chain links TRBV4-1 with TRBJ2-7; weak D call: TRBD1 (6 bases). V lost 0 bases, J lost 7 bases, and 16 bases lay in between. This CDR3 has 15 residues. From germline, CDR1 is MGHRA and CDR2 YSYEKL. CDR3: CASSQDSQGMREQYF. The CDR3, as DNA: TGCGCCAGCAGCCAAGATAGTCAGGGGATGAGGGAGCAGTACTTC.

To note about this clone: The junction shows a germline mismatch at one end, possibly a read error. The chain recombines TRBV4-3 with TRBJ2-1; TRBD2 matches at 10 bases. Germline lookup yields CDR1 LGHNA and CDR2 YSLEER. The CDR3 is 14 amino acids. The chain's CDR3 is CASSLGLAYSEQFF. DNA for the CDR3: TGCGCCAGCAGCTTGGGACTAGCGTACAGTGAGCAGTTCTTC.

V gene TRBV29-1 combines with J gene TRBJ2-2; the match to TRBD1 covers 11 bases. Per the germline V gene, CDR1 is SQVTM and CDR2 is ANQGSEA. Germline trimming cut 5 bases from V and 4 bases from J; bases unmatched to any gene: 3. There are 14 residues in the CDR3. The CDR3 loop is CSVLGTGGTGELFF. The DNA for the CDR3 is TGCAGCGTTCTTGGGACAGGGGGCACCGGGGAGCTGTTTTTT.

V and J are TRBV19 and TRBJ1-1; no reliable D call. CDR1 LNHDA and CDR2 SQIVND come from the germline V gene (reference sequence). The CDR3 has 14 residues. Between the trimmed V and J ends, which lost 10 bases and 4 bases, there was a span of 19 bases. CDR3 DNA sequence: TGTGCCACCTCCGTGGTGAGCCCCCCCACTGAAGCTTTCTTT. Its translation: CATSVVSPPTEAFF.

This clone was picked up one time. V and J are TRBV7-9 and TRBJ2-1, with 15 bases matching TRBD2. This CDR3 spans 15 amino acids. Germline V lookup: CDR1 SEHNR, CDR2 FQNEAQ (reference sequence). V shed 5 bases and J 9 bases; nucleotides not matched to a gene: 5. Here the CDR3 DNA reads TGTGCCAGCAGCATGCCGGGACTAGCGGGGGGTGAGCAGTTCTTC. Protein product: CASSMPGLAGGEQFF.

The J gene is TRBJ1-1, the V gene TRBV11-1; no clear D gene. Per germline, CDR1 SGHAT and CDR2 FQDESV (reference sequence). CDR3 length equals 16 residues. Between the trimmed V and J ends, which lost 2 bases and 6 bases, there was a span of 19 bases. The CDR3 sequence is CASSLRRTPESAEAFF. The CDR3 coding sequence is TGTGCCAGCAGCTTACGCCGGACTCCGGAATCCGCTGAAGCTTTCTTT.

This sequence joins TRBV7-8 and TRBJ1-2; D is unresolved. There are 15 residues in the CDR3. Germline lookup yields CDR1 SGHVS and CDR2 FQNEAQ. Trimming pared 4 bases from V and 5 bases from J, leaving 17 bases between. This chain's CDR3 is CASSSSSAGFYGYTF. Written as DNA, the CDR3 is TGTGCCAGCAGCTCCTCTAGCGCCGGGTTTTATGGCTACACCTTC.

This chain uses TRBV6-2 or TRBV6-3 with TRBJ2-1, with 9 bases aligning to TRBD1. In germline, CDR1 is MNHEY, CDR2 SVGEGT. Trimming removed 4 bases from V and 7 bases from J; junction bases left unmatched: 11. The CDR3 sequence is 16 residues long. The CDR3 region has the DNA TGTGCCAGCAGTTTCTTACAGGGGGCAATAGGAAATGAGCAGTTCTTC. Amino acids: CASSFLQGAIGNEQFF.

The chain uses TRBV18 and TRBJ1-6, with D maybe TRBD1 (6 bases). The CDR3 contains 16 residues. V lost 4 bases and J 0 bases, leaving 10 bases between the germline ends. Germline V gene data show CDR1 as KGHSH and CDR2 as LQKENI. The CDR3 bases are TGTGCCAGCTCACATGACAGGAGCTCCTATAATTCACCCCTCCACTTT. Its translation is CASSHDRSSYNSPLHF.

This chain connects TRBV27 to TRBJ2-4; a possible D gene is TRBD2 (5 bases). The CDR3 runs 15 residues. The V and J ends lost 3 bases and 0 bases respectively, with 9 bases between them. Germline loops: CDR1 MNHEY, CDR2 SMNVEV (reference sequence). CDR3 loop: CASSFRELAKNIQYF. The CDR3 coding sequence is TGTGCCAGCAGTTTCCGGGAACTAGCCAAAAACATTCAGTACTTC.

The chain uses TRBV27 and TRBJ1-5; maybe TRBD1 (5 bases). Germline loops: CDR1 MNHEY, CDR2 SMNVEV (reference sequence). CDR3 length: 15 residues. With 2 bases removed from V and 1 base from J, the gap between germline ends came to 9 bases. The CDR3 is CASSLSQGSNQPQHF. CDR3 in DNA: TGTGCCAGCAGTTTAAGTCAGGGAAGCAATCAGCCCCAGCATTTT.

V gene TRBV7-2 combines with J gene TRBJ2-7; 8 bases map to TRBD2. CDR3 size: 14 residues. CDR1 is SGHTA, CDR2 FQGNSA, per germline. The V gene end was trimmed by 4 bases and the J gene end by 5 bases; junction bases not matched to a gene: 7. Written as DNA, the CDR3 is TGTGCCAGCAGCTCGGGGCGGGGGGTGAACGAGCAGTACTTC. It is translated as CASSSGRGVNEQYF.

This sequence joins TRBV6-5 and TRBJ2-7; TRBD1 is a possible D gene (6 bases). CDR1 is MNHEY, CDR2 SVGAGI, per germline. The CDR3 loop spans 14 amino acids. The V end was cut by 0 bases, the J end by 0 bases, with 6 bases between. CDR3 sequence reads: CASSYSDSSYEQYF. The CDR3 coding sequence is TGTGCCAGCAGTTACTCGGACAGCTCCTACGAGCAGTACTTC.

J is TRBJ1-2 and V is TRBV6-5; 8 nucleotides match TRBD1. This CDR3 spans 16 amino acids. The ends lost 0 bases at V and 6 bases at J; junction bases unmatched: 9. The germline gives CDR1 MNHEY, CDR2 SVGAGI. The CDR3 sequence: CASSYSVETGVHGYTF. As DNA, the CDR3 is TGTGCCAGCAGTTACTCTGTAGAGACAGGGGTACATGGCTACACCTTC.

CDR3 DNA: TGTGCCAGCAGTGAAAAGCGGGGGGCAGCCTACAATGAGCAGTTCTTC. This sequence encodes CASSEKRGAAYNEQFF. The chain couples TRBV2 to TRBJ2-1; TRBD2 aligns across 9 bases. This CDR3 is 16 amino acids long. Germline V gene lookup returns CDR1 SNHLY and CDR2 FYNNEI. V dropped 2 bases and J dropped 2; count of bases not matched to a gene: 4.

V usage is TRBV15 and J usage is TRBJ2-7, with D possibly matching TRBD1 (5 bases). Deletions cut 0 bases from V and 1 base from J, with 10 bases between. The CDR3 has 15 residues. Per germline, CDR1 LNHNV and CDR2 YYDKDF (reference sequence). CDR3 loop: CATSREGAGSYEQYF. CDR3 in DNA: TGTGCCACCAGCAGAGAAGGGGCAGGATCCTACGAGCAGTACTTC.

This sequence joins TRBV6-5 and TRBJ1-6; possible D gene TRBD1, 6 bases. V lost 7 bases and J 6 bases, leaving 13 bases between the germline ends. Per germline, CDR1 MNHEY and CDR2 SVGAGI. The CDR3 extends over 14 amino acids. This chain's CDR3 is CASKAAQGNSPLHF. Written as DNA, the CDR3 is TGTGCCAGCAAGGCGGCACAGGGTAATTCACCCCTCCACTTT.

The CDR3 sequence: CASSYPRWGPANYGYTF. The CDR3 nucleotides are TGTGCCAGCAGTTACCCCCGTTGGGGGCCGGCTAACTATGGCTACACCTTC. This sequence joins TRBV6-7 and TRBJ1-2; perhaps TRBD1 as D (6 bases). TRBV6-7 is known as an ORF, though its function is uncertain. This CDR3 spans 17 amino acids. V was trimmed by 2 bases and J by 0 bases, leaving 16 bases between them.

The V and J genes are TRBV7-2 and TRBJ2-7; 9 positions match TRBD2. CDR1 is SGHTA and CDR2 is FQGNSA in the germline V gene. The CDR3 has 16 amino acids. V shed 2 bases, J shed 0 bases, and the junction held 5 bases outside the gene matches. CDR3 region: CASSLQRGASSYEQYF. The DNA of the CDR3 is TGTGCCAGCAGCTTACAGCGGGGGGCGAGCTCCTACGAGCAGTACTTC.

This clone turned up a few times. The chain is built from TRBV6-1 and TRBJ1-2; 12 positions match TRBD1. This CDR3 is 14 amino acids long. The trim removed 3 bases at V and 8 bases at J, leaving 4 bases unmatched. CDR1 is MNHNS, CDR2 SASEGT, per germline. The CDR3 DNA reads as TGTGCCAGCAGTGACCGGGACAGGGGGCGAGGCTACACCTTC. It is translated as CASSDRDRGRGYTF.

The J gene is TRBJ1-5, the V gene TRBV7-9; 7 bases are shared with TRBD1. The CDR3 runs to 15 residues. Germline values: CDR1 SEHNR, CDR2 FQNEAQ (reference sequence). After removal of 5 bases from V and 4 bases from J, the junction contained 8 bases not matched to a gene. This CDR3 is CASSPGGNINQPQHF. The CDR3 DNA reads TGTGCCAGCAGCCCAGGGGGGAACATTAATCAGCCCCAGCATTTT.

This rearrangement joins TRBV7-9 to TRBJ1-3, with D maybe TRBD1 (5 bases). Germline V lookup: CDR1 SEHNR, CDR2 FQNEAQ (reference sequence). Trimming took 3 bases from V and 2 from J, leaving 14 bases between them. The CDR3 runs to 16 residues. The CDR3 protein is CASSFGGGETGNTIYF. In DNA, the CDR3 is TGTGCCAGCAGCTTCGGAGGAGGGGAAACTGGAAACACCATATATTTT. The whole variable domain, remainder taken from reference TRBV7-9 and TRBJ1-3, is DTGVSQNPRHKITKRGQNVTFRCDPISEHNRLYWYRQTLGQGPEFLTYFQNEAQLEKSRLLSDRFSAERPKGSFSTLEIQRTEQGDSAMYLCASSFGGGETGNTIYFGEGSWLTVV.

The chain combines TRBV2 with TRBJ1-1; D is ambiguous. The CDR3 length is 13 residues. V was cut by 6 bases and J by 5 bases, with 13 bases left in between. Germline CDR1 and CDR2: SNHLY and FYNNEI. The DNA of the CDR3 is TGTGCCAGCAGGGAGAGGCTCGGGACTGAAGCTTTCTTT. Protein: CASRERLGTEAFF.

The rearrangement links TRBV6-5 to TRBJ1-2, with D tentatively TRBD1 (5 bases). With 2 bases removed from V and 6 bases from J, the gap between germline ends came to 13 bases. Germline V CDR1 and CDR2: MNHEY, SVGAGI. This CDR3 is 14 amino acids long. The CDR3, as DNA: TGTGCCAGCAGTTACAATTCAGGGATAAATGGCTACACCTTC. The encoded protein is CASSYNSGINGYTF.

This clone was seen only a few times. The chain uses TRBV4-1 and TRBJ1-5; 7 bases match TRBD1. Looked up from germline, CDR1 is MGHRA and CDR2 is YSYEKL. The CDR3 has 15 residues. V lost 3 bases to trimming and J lost 4 bases; unmatched junction nucleotides: 6. CDR3 loop: CASSQVTGFNQPQHF. The DNA of the CDR3 is TGCGCCAGCAGCCAGGTGACAGGGTTTAATCAGCCCCAGCATTTT.